The clone carrying this T cell receptor beta chain has a count of ten or more. No antigen is known for it. The data stem from a study of neurological immune-mediated disorders. The study's findings and limits: There were no CDR3 amino acid sequences shared by expanded clones across subjects, a result suggesting private repertoires in all groups.

The cDNA was synthesized by means of template-switch 5'RACE, which was carried out with 10-nucleotide random UMIs. Via MiXCR, TCRdb re-called the 5' RACE reads, giving one row per CDR3 protein. The table lists about 90,000 distinct CDR3 sequences, approximately 13% of them singletons. The CDR3 extends over 16 amino acids. The V and J ends lost 0 bases and 2 bases respectively, with 9 bases between them. The germline gives CDR1 SGHRS, CDR2 YFSETQ. Time point: longitudinal time-point 2. PBMCs numbering 2 million and stored at -80 C yielded the unsorted libraries. The sequence was obtained from a female donor with HTLV-1-associated myelopathy (HAM/TSP). The sample comprised PBMCs. The chain carries TRBV5-1 and TRBJ2-6; D gene unclear. CDR3 bases: TGCGCCAGCAGCTTGGATCCTGGGCCTGGGGCCAACGTCCTGACTTTC. Its translation is CASSLDPGPGANVLTF.